This entry is about one TCR beta chain. The antigen is not known. This entry belongs to a study of T cells expressing NK-cell markers. Findings and limits, study-wide: What remained unclear was the HCMV specificity of expanded NKG2C+ T cell clones. These same clonotypes (in a handful of donors) also led the CD3+CD56-NKG2C+ fraction.

TCRdb reanalyzed the 5' RACE reads and collapses them to one entry per CDR3 protein, without DNA. This sample's table has fewer than 550,000 distinct CDR3 sequences. The clonotype originates from a woman aged 45-65 years in good health. Source material: blood T cells: a sorted CD56 or NKG2C T cell subset, CD4+ or CD8+ T cells, or bulk PBMC T cells (not recorded which).

The CDR3 sequence is CASSLWGRELFF. V is TRBV27 and J is TRBJ2-2; TCRdb gives TRBD1 as the D gene, but with no DNA this cannot be confirmed. CDR1 and CDR2 from the germline V gene are MNHEY and SMNVEV (reference sequence). The CDR3 loop spans 12 amino acids.